The present T cell receptor beta chain was sequenced within a study of blood T cell repertoires in COVID-19. Overall study context: Acute and convalescent COVID-19 specimens originated in the United States, Italy and Spain. PBMCs, B-cell-depleted T cells, or T cells provided the cDNA or gDNA that made up the material.

Germline loops: CDR1 SGHKS, CDR2 YYEKEE (reference sequence). Trimming took off 0 bases at V and 5 bases at J, with 10 bases between the two ends. This CDR3 region has 14 residues. Source study methods: By means of reference gene primer amplification, nucleated cell counts were estimated. The assay was immunoSEQ multiplex PCR, and TCRdb's table has in-frame clones only and misses some. The DNA gave D and trimming, while V, J and clone size come from that table. This table has tens of thousands of clones, approximately 86% appearing once. This clone has only a few counts. The chain uses TRBV5-5 and TRBJ2-3; D gene unclear. Sequenced: peripheral blood. The receptor was derived from a man aged 60 to 75 with acute or convalescent COVID-19. As DNA, the CDR3 is TGTGCCAGCAGCTTGGGTGGCACGGGAGATACGCAGTATTTT. Its protein is CASSLGGTGDTQYF.